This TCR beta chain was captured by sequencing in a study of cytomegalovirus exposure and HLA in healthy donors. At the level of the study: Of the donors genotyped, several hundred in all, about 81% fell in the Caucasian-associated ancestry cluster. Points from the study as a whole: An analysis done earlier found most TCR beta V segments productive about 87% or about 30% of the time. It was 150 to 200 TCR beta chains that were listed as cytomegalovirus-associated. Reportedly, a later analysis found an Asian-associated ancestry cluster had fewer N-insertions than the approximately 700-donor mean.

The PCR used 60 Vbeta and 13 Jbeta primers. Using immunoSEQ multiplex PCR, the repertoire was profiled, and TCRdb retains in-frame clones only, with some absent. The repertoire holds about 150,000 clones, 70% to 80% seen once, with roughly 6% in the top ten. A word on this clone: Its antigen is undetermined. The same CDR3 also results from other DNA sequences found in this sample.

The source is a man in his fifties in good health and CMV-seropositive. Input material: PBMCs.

CDR3 DNA: TGTGCCAGCAGCTTGGAAGAGGGCCTTGGCTACACCTTC. It yields the protein CASSLEEGLGYTF. The rearrangement joins TRBV7-3 to TRBJ1-2; D remains unclear. Trimming left V 3 bases short and J 7 bases short, with 12 bases between. Germline CDR1 reads SGHTA; CDR2 reads FQGTGA. This CDR3 is 13 amino acids long.